This T cell receptor beta chain was identified during a study of blood T cell repertoires in COVID-19. Across the study: Sample material is recorded as cDNA or gDNA derived from T cells, B-cell-depleted T cells, or PBMCs.

TCRdb's table, derived via immunoSEQ multiplex PCR, lists solely in-frame clones and lacks some. This sample has fewer than 150,000 clones, with approximately 89% found just once. The ends were cut back, 5 bases at V and 1 base at J, with 13 bases in the middle. Germline V gene lookup returns CDR1 PRHDT and CDR2 FYEKMQ (reference sequence). This CDR3 has 15 residues. This TCR derives from a human donor in a cohort sampled during active COVID-19. Material: peripheral blood. V is TRBV13 and J is TRBJ2-3; tentatively, D is TRBD2 (6 bases). The CDR3 here is CASSPRGGGTDTQYF. Written as DNA, the CDR3 is TGTGCCAGCAGCCCGCGGGGCGGGGGCACAGATACGCAGTATTTT.